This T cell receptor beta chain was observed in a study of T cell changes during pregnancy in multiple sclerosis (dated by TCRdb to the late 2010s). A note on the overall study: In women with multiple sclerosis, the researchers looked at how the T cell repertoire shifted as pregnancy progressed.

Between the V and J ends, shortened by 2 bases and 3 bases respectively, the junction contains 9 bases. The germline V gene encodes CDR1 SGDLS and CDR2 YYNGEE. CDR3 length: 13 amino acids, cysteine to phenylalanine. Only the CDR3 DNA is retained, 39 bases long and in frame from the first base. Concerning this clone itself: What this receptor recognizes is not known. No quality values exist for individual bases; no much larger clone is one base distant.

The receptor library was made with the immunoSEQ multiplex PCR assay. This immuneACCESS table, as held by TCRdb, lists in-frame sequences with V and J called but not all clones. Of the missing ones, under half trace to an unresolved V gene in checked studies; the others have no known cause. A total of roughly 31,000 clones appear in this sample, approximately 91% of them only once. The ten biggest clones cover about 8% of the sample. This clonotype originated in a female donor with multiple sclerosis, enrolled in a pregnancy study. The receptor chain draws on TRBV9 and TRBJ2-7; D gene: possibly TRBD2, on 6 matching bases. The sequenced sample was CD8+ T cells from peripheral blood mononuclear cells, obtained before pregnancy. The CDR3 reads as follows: CASSVGLDYEQYF. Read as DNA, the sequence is TGTGCCAGCAGCGTGGGACTTGACTACGAGCAGTACTTC.